These 18 T cell receptor beta chains share one sample of origin, sequenced in a study of blood T cell repertoires in COVID-19. Libraries were prepared by immunoSEQ multiplex PCR; TCRdb keeps only in-frame clonotypes and omits some of them. The top ten clones hold around 6.7% of a sample with some 70,000 clones, around 90% of them seen once. Sequenced sample: peripheral blood. These receptor sequences come from a man in his forties or fifties with active COVID-19.

Written as DNA, the CDR3 is TGTGCCAGCAGTTTATTTGAGATAGCGGGGGGGCCGGACACCGGGGAGCTGTTTTTT. This sequence encodes CASSLFEIAGGPDTGELFF. The chain joins TRBV28 to TRBJ2-2, with 11 bases that match TRBD2. Germline V gene data show CDR1 as MDHEN and CDR2 as SYDVKM. With V trimmed by 1 base and J by 3 bases, 10 bases remained unmatched. The CDR3 is 19 residues long. The full variable domain, in which reference TRBV28 and TRBJ2-2 provide the parts outside the CDR3, is DVKVTQSSRYLVKRTGEKVFLECVQDMDHENMFWYRQDPGLGLRLIYFSYDVKMKEKGDIPEGYSVSREKKERFSLILESASTNQTSMYLCASSLFEIAGGPDTGELFFGEGSRLTVL.

The V and J genes are TRBV4-1 and TRBJ1-6; the match to TRBD1 covers 10 bases. The V gene end was trimmed by 0 bases and the J gene end by 9 bases; junction bases not matched to a gene: 8. Germline V lookup: CDR1 MGHRA, CDR2 YSYEKL. The CDR3 totals 17 residues. The CDR3 loop is CASSQDETGGLGSPLHF. CDR3 DNA: TGCGCCAGCAGCCAAGATGAGACAGGGGGCCTGGGTTCACCCCTCCACTTT.

This clone has a handful of counts. V and J are TRBV7-2 and TRBJ2-2; 7 bases agree with TRBD1. Germline CDR1 SGHTA, CDR2 FQGNSA. The length of the CDR3 is 16 residues. J lost 1 base, V lost 8 bases, and 10 bases had no gene match. The CDR3 coding sequence is TGTGCCAGCCGGGGACAGCCTAAGATGAACACCGGGGAGCTGTTTTTT. This codes for CASRGQPKMNTGELFF. Combining the CDR3 with reference TRBV7-2 and TRBJ2-2 gives the whole variable domain GAGVSQSPSNKVTEKGKDVELRCDPISGHTALYWYRQSLGQGLEFLIYFQGNSAPDKSGLPSDRFSAERTGGSVSTLTIQRTQQEDSAVYLCASRGQPKMNTGELFFGEGSRLTVL.

This rearrangement joins TRBV19 to TRBJ2-2, with a tentative D call TRBD1 (6 bases). Germline V gene lookup returns CDR1 LNHDA and CDR2 SQIVND (reference sequence). V dropped 5 bases and J dropped 0 bases, with 10 bases sitting between them. The CDR3 spans 15 residues. CDR3 amino acids: CASSPRDTNTGELFF. The CDR3 bases are TGTGCCAGTAGTCCCCGGGACACGAACACCGGGGAGCTGTTTTTT.

The genes are TRBV7-9 and TRBJ1-1; maybe TRBD1 (5 bases). This CDR3 has 16 residues. Trimming removed 5 bases at V and 1 base at J, with 17 bases between. The germline V gene encodes CDR1 SEHNR and CDR2 FQNEAQ (reference sequence). The CDR3 DNA reads TGTGCCAGCAGCCTAGACGGGGGGAATAGGAACACTGAAGCTTTCTTT. Translation: CASSLDGGNRNTEAFF.

The chain is built from TRBV5-5 and TRBJ1-2, with a possible D match to TRBD1 (5 bases). Germline-derived CDR1 and CDR2 are SGHKS and YYEKEE (reference sequence). This CDR3 spans 14 amino acids. V lost 1 base and J 10 bases, leaving 17 bases between the germline ends. The CDR3 DNA sequence: TGTGCCAGCAGCTTGATGTATACTTCACAGGCCTACACCTTC. It encodes CASSLMYTSQAYTF.

The CDR3 DNA follows: TGCGCCAGCAGTGGGACAGGGGACTATGGCTACACCTTC. Protein: CASSGTGDYGYTF. The V and J genes are TRBV10-2 and TRBJ1-2, with 9 bases fitting TRBD1. V dropped 4 bases and J dropped 3; count of bases not matched to a gene: 0. Germline CDR1 reads WSHSY; CDR2 reads SAAADI. CDR3 length: 13 amino acids.

For the CDR3, the DNA is TGTGCCAGCAGCCCGATTGTGGGGCTTGAAGCTTTCTTT. Translated, it gives CASSPIVGLEAFF. This sequence joins TRBV7-2 and TRBJ1-1; D might be TRBD1 (5 bases). The CDR3 has 13 amino acids. Germline values: CDR1 SGHTA, CDR2 FQGNSA. V lost 5 bases and J 7 bases, leaving 14 bases between the germline ends. Filled out from reference TRBV7-2 and TRBJ1-1, the complete variable domain reads GAGVSQSPSNKVTEKGKDVELRCDPISGHTALYWYRQSLGQGLEFLIYFQGNSAPDKSGLPSDRFSAERTGGSVSTLTIQRTQQEDSAVYLCASSPIVGLEAFFGQGTRLTVV.

This chain joins TRBV4-3 and TRBJ2-1, with 7 bases lining up with TRBD2. There are 15 residues in the CDR3. The J segment lost 4 bases and the V segment lost 7 bases, leaving 10 bases of the junction unmatched. CDR1 LGHNA and CDR2 YSLEER come from the germline V gene. CDR3 amino acids: CASIISASGYNEQFF. CDR3 in DNA: TGCGCCAGCATAATCTCGGCTAGCGGTTACAATGAGCAGTTCTTC.

This sequence joins TRBV21-1 and TRBJ1-5. TRBV21-1 is labeled a pseudogene. CDR3 length: 14 amino acids. CDR3 sequence (DNA): TGTGCCAGCAGCACCGCGGGGGATGGGCAGCCCCAGCATTTT. It specifies CASSTAGDGQPQHF.

The J gene is TRBJ2-7, the V gene TRBV5-4; 9 bases are a match to TRBD1. The junction had 7 bases not matched to a gene; V was cut back by 0 bases and J by 0 bases. The CDR3 is 17 amino acids. Germline V gene data show CDR1 as SGHNT and CDR2 as YYREEE (reference sequence). The CDR3 is CASSLARTGDFSYEQYF. As DNA, the CDR3 is TGTGCCAGCAGCTTGGCCCGGACAGGGGACTTCTCCTACGAGCAGTACTTC.

The chain uses TRBV6-5 and TRBJ1-6; 9 bases fit TRBD1. With V trimmed by 4 bases and J by 8 bases, 6 bases remained unmatched. The CDR3 has 15 amino acids. Germline V gives CDR1 MNHEY, CDR2 SVGAGI. The CDR3 loop is CASSSLGTGHSPLHF. The CDR3 DNA follows: TGTGCCAGCAGTTCCTTAGGGACAGGGCATTCACCCCTCCACTTT.

The chain has TRBV6-6 and TRBJ2-5; perhaps TRBD2 as D (5 bases). The V end lost 7 bases, the J end lost 1 base, and 7 bases lay between the germline ends. Germline V gives CDR1 MNHNY, CDR2 SVGAGI (reference sequence). The CDR3 length is 12 residues. The CDR3 sequence: CASTDFQETQYF. CDR3 DNA sequence: TGTGCCAGCACGGACTTCCAAGAGACCCAGTACTTC.

The chain employs TRBV30 and TRBJ1-3, with D maybe TRBD1 (6 bases). The germline V gene has CDR1 GTSNPN and CDR2 SVGIG (reference sequence). The CDR3 runs to 16 residues. With 1 base removed from V and 3 bases from J, the gap between germline ends came to 16 bases. The CDR3 sequence is CAWSGGTGRVGNTIYF. DNA for the CDR3: TGTGCCTGGAGTGGAGGAACAGGGAGGGTTGGAAACACCATATATTTT.

V usage is TRBV9 and J usage is TRBJ2-7; D uncertain. Germline loops: CDR1 SGDLS, CDR2 YYNGEE. The CDR3 has 14 amino acids. V was clipped by 2 bases and J by 0 bases, with 9 bases between them. The DNA for the CDR3 is TGTGCCAGCAGCGTCGAGAGTGGCTCCTACGAGCAGTACTTC. It specifies CASSVESGSYEQYF.

This clone has only a few counts. The V call is TRBV5-8, the J call TRBJ2-7, with 8 bases that match TRBD2. The germline V gene encodes CDR1 SGHTS and CDR2 YDEGEE. V trimming: 1 base; J trimming: 3 bases; junction bases outside the gene matches: 6. The CDR3 has 15 residues. DNA of the CDR3: TGTGCCAGCAGCTTGTCGGGAGGGATTGGCTACGAGCAGTACTTC. Encoded protein: CASSLSGGIGYEQYF. Full variable domain (outside the CDR3, taken from reference TRBV5-8 and TRBJ2-7): EAGVTQSPTHLIKTRGQQATLRCSPISGHTSVYWYQQALGLGLQFLLWYDEGEERNRGNFPPRFSGRQFPNYSSELNVNALELEDSALYLCASSLSGGIGYEQYFGPGTRLTVT.

This sequence joins TRBV18 and TRBJ2-7, with D hard to call. The CDR3 contains 13 residues. Trimming left V 1 base short and J 4 bases short, with 8 bases between. The germline CDR1 and CDR2 sequences are KGHSH and LQKENI. CDR3 region: CASSPQTPYEQYF. The DNA for the CDR3 is TGTGCCAGCTCACCACAGACTCCTTACGAGCAGTACTTC.

A few counts support this clone. The CDR3 bases are TGCGCCAGCAGCCTAGGGACTAGCACAGATACGCAGTATTTT. Amino acids: CASSLGTSTDTQYF. The chain couples TRBV4-1 to TRBJ2-3; TRBD2 might be the D (6 bases). CDR1 and CDR2 (germline): MGHRA, YSYEKL. The CDR3 has 14 residues. V lost 4 bases and J lost 0, with 8 bases in between.